This T cell receptor (beta chain) was retrieved from a study of T-cell reconstitution after alpha-beta-depleted transplantation in children. V gave up 1 base and J gave up 5 bases, with 15 bases separating them. Germline-derived CDR1 and CDR2 are SGHDT and YYEEEE. The CDR3 consists of 15 residues. Study findings and constraints: One year after transplant, T-cell counts and diversity came mostly from newly produced T cells. Two months or so post-transplant, alpha-beta T cells reportedly derived from several hundred expanded graft clones.

This clonotype was counted a few times. Its antigen is currently unknown. A TCRbeta library incorporating unique molecular identifiers was prepared. TCRdb itself ran the PCR reads through MiXCR, one entry per CDR3 protein. The table includes about 900,000 distinct CDR3 sequences, about 30% detected once. This TCR was recovered from a boy under two years old who had a stem cell transplant for SCID, so the T cells may come from the graft donor. The V gene is TRBV5-6, the J gene TRBJ2-5; D is unclear. Sequencing was performed on PBMCs, mostly from graft donor cells, taken 360 days after TCRalphabeta/CD19-depleted stem cell transplant. For the CDR3, the DNA is TGTGCCAGCAGCTTGACTTCAGGCGATGGCGAGACCCAGTACTTC. It specifies CASSLTSGDGETQYF.